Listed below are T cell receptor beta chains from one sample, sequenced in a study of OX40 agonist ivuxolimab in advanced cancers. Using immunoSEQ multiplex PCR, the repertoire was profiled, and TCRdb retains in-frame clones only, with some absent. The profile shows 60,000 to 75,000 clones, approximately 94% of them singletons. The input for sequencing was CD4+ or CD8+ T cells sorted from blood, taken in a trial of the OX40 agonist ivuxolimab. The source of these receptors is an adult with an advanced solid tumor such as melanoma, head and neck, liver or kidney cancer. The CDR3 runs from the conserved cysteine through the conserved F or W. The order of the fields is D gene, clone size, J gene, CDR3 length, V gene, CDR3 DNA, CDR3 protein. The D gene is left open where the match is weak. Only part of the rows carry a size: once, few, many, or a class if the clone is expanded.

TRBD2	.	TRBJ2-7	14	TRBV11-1	TGTGCCAGCAGCTTTAGCGGGAGCTCCTACGAGCAGTACTTC	CASSFSGSSYEQYF
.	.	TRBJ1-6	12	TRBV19	TGTGCCAGTAGTATCGGACTCTCACCCCTCCACTTT	CASSIGLSPLHF
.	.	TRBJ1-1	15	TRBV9	TGTGCCAGCAGCGGCGGATACCGGCGGAACACTGAAGCTTTCTTT	CASSGGYRRNTEAFF
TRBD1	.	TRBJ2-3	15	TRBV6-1	TGTGCCAGCAGTGACTGGGACAGAGACACAGATACGCAGTATTTT	CASSDWDRDTDTQYF
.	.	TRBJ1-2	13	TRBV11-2	TGTGCCAGCAGCTTAGAAACGGATGTGGGCTACACCTTC	CASSLETDVGYTF
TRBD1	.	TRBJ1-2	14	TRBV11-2	TGTGCCAGCAGCTTAGGCAGGGGGATCTATGGCTACACCTTC	CASSLGRGIYGYTF
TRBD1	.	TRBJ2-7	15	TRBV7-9	TGTGCCAGCAGCTCCACCGGACAGGGGGCCAGGGAGCAGTACTTC	CASSSTGQGAREQYF
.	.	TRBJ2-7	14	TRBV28	TGTGCCAGCAGTTTATTCAGCGGTACCTACGAGCAGTACTTC	CASSLFSGTYEQYF
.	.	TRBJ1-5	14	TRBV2	TGTGCCAGCACCATGACAGATACCAATCAGCCCCAGCATTTT	CASTMTDTNQPQHF
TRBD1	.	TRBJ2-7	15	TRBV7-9	TGTGCCAGCAGCTTAGCCCCGGGACAGGGGTACGAGCAGTACTTC	CASSLAPGQGYEQYF
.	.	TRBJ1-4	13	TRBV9	TGTGCCAGCAGCGTAGGTGGGCGAGAAAAACTGTTTTTT	CASSVGGREKLFF
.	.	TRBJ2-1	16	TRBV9	TGTGCCAGCAGCGTAGTAGGTTATAGCTCCTACAATGAGCAGTTCTTC	CASSVVGYSSYNEQFF
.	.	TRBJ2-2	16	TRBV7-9	TGTGCCAGCAGCTCAGGGGAATTAAGGAACACCGGGGAGCTGTTTTTT	CASSSGELRNTGELFF
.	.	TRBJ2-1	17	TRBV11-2	TGTGCCAGCAGCTTAGTACGTGCGGTTAGCGAATACAATGAGCAGTTCTTC	CASSLVRAVSEYNEQFF
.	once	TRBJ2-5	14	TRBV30	TGTGCCTACCAAACCGTCAGGGGTCAAGAGACCCAGTACTTC	CAYQTVRGQETQYF
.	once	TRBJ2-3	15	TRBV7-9	TGTGCCAGCAGCCCCGGGGTAACTAGCACAGATACGCAGTATTTT	CASSPGVTSTDTQYF
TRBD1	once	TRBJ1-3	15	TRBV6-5	TGTGCCAGCAGTTCGGGACAGTTCTCTGGAAACACCATATATTTT	CASSSGQFSGNTIYF
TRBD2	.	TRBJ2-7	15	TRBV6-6	TGTGCCAGCAGGAGACTAGCGGGGTCCTCCTACGAGCAGTACTTC	CASRRLAGSSYEQYF
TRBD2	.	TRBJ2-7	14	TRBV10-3	TGTGCCACCGAGGCGACGCGGGAGCTCTACGAGCAGTACTTC	CATEATRELYEQYF
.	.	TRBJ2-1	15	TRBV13	TGTGCCAGCAGCACCGAAGGTAATCCCTACAATGAGCAGTTCTTC	CASSTEGNPYNEQFF
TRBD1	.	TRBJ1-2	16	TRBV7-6	TGTGCCAGCAGCTTAGAGGGACAGGGTCACGGCTATGGCTACACCTTC	CASSLEGQGHGYGYTF
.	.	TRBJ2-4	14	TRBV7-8	TGTGCCAGCAGCTTTGGTTCAGGCTTAAACATTCAGTACTTC	CASSFGSGLNIQYF
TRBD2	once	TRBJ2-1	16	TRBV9	TGTGCCAGCAGTCAAAACCTAGCGGACAACGACAATGAGCAGTTCTTC	CASSQNLADNDNEQFF
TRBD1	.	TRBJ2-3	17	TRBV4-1	TGCGCCAGCAGCCCGAGGATGGGACAGTTAAGTACAGATACGCAGTATTTT	CASSPRMGQLSTDTQYF
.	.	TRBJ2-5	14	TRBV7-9	TGTGCCAGCAGCCGGAGAGGCGTTCAAGAGACCCAGTACTTC	CASSRRGVQETQYF
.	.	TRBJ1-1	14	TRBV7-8	TGTGCCAGCAGCTTATATAACAGCAACACTGAAGCTTTCTTT	CASSLYNSNTEAFF
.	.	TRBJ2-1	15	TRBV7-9	TGTGCCAGCAGCCTTCCGGTGACGATACCAAATGAGCAGTTCTTC	CASSLPVTIPNEQFF
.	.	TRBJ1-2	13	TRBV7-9	TGTGCCAGCAGCACTGATTCCGGGGGTGGCTACACCTTC	CASSTDSGGGYTF
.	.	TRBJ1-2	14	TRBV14	TGTGCCAGCAGCCCAACGACTGGCCTCTATGGCTACACCTTC	CASSPTTGLYGYTF
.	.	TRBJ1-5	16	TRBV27	TGTGCCAGCAGTCCGCCTGCAGGGGCGAGCAATCAGCCCCAGCATTTT	CASSPPAGASNQPQHF
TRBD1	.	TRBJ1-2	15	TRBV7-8	TGTGCCAGCAGCCGTTCGACAGGGCAGAACTATGGCTACACCTTC	CASSRSTGQNYGYTF
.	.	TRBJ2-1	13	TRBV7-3	TGTGCCAGCAGCTCAGTAGGGGGAGTTGAGCAGTTCTTC	CASSSVGGVEQFF
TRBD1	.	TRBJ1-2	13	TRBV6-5	TGTGCCGCCCGGACAGGGGGCTTCTATGGCTACACCTTC	CAARTGGFYGYTF
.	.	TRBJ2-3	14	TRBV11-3	TGTGCCAGCAGCTTAACCCCCTTCGGGGCGACGCAGTATTTT	CASSLTPFGATQYF
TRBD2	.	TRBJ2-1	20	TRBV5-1	TGCGCCAGCAGCTTCCAACTAGCGGGAGGGCCGACCAGATCCTACAATGAGCAGTTCTTC	CASSFQLAGGPTRSYNEQFF
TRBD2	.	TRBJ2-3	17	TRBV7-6	TGTGCCAGCAGCCAAACTAGCGGAGTATCTAGCACAGATACGCAGTATTTT	CASSQTSGVSSTDTQYF
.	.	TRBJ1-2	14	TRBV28	TGTGCCAGCAGTCTCATGAGACGGTCTTATGGCTACACCTTC	CASSLMRRSYGYTF
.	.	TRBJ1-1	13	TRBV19	TGTGCCAGTAGTACCGAAAAGAACACTGAAGCTTTCTTT	CASSTEKNTEAFF
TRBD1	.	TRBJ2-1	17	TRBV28	TGTGCCAGCAGTCGCCACCTGGACAGGCCTGAACTCAATGAGCAGTTCTTC	CASSRHLDRPELNEQFF
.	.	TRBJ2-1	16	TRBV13	TGTGCCAGCAGCTTAGGTCCCCGGATCTCCTACAATGAGCAGTTCTTC	CASSLGPRISYNEQFF
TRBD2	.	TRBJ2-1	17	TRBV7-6	TGTGCCAGCAGCTTAGATCCACCCGGGACTACAGACAATGAGCAGTTCTTC	CASSLDPPGTTDNEQFF
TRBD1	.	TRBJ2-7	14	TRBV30	TGTGCCTATCCGGGGACAGGGGCTCCCTACGAGCAGTACTTC	CAYPGTGAPYEQYF
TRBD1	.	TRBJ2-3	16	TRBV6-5	TGTGCCAGCAGTTACGGGGTGGACAGGGTGAGGGAGACGCAGTATTTT	CASSYGVDRVRETQYF
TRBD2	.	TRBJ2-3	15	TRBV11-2	TGTGCCAGCAGCTTGACTAGCGGGAGAGGGGATACGCAGTATTTT	CASSLTSGRGDTQYF
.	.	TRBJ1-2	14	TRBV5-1	TGCGCCAGGTACCCGGGACACCTAAACTATGGCTACACCTTC	CARYPGHLNYGYTF
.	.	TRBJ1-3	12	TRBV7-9	TGTGCCAGCAGCCGCGGAAAGGACACCATATATTTT	CASSRGKDTIYF
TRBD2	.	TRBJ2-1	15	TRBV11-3	TGTGCCAGCAGGACAACTAGCGCCCAGGGAAATGAGCAGTTCTTC	CASRTTSAQGNEQFF
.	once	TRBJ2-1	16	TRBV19	TGTGCCAGTAGTATAGCATCAGCGAGGGTGTACAATGAGCAGTTCTTC	CASSIASARVYNEQFF
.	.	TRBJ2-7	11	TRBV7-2	TGTGCCAGCAGCCCCGGCCCCGAGCAGTACTTC	CASSPGPEQYF
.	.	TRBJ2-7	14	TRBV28	TGTGCCAGCACCTCGAGGGGGAACTCCTACGAGCAGTACTTC	CASTSRGNSYEQYF
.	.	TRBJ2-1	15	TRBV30	TGTGCCTGGAGTGTGGCGGCAAGCTCCTACAATGAGCAGTTCTTC	CAWSVAASSYNEQFF
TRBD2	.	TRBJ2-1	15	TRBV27	TGTGCCAGCAGTTCCGGGACTAGCGGGAGGGCCTTTAAGTTCTTC	CASSSGTSGRAFKFF
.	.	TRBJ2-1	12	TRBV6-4	TGTGCCAGCAGTGACTCGGGTAATGAGCAGTTCTTC	CASSDSGNEQFF
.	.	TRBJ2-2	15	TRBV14	TGTGCCAGCAGCCCCTTCGTGAGCCCCCCCGGGGAGCTGTTTTTT	CASSPFVSPPGELFF
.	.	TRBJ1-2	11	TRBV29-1	TGCAGCGTTGAAGGCATCTATGGCTACACCTTC	CSVEGIYGYTF
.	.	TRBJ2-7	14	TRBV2	TGTGCCAGTCAGGGAGGGACAACTTCCTACGAGCAGTACTTC	CASQGGTTSYEQYF